Below are 5 T cell receptor beta chains sequenced from a single sample in a study of cytomegalovirus exposure and HLA in healthy donors. PCR involved 60 Vbeta and 13 Jbeta primers. The table came from immunoSEQ multiplex PCR; TCRdb's copy has only in-frame clones and leaves some out. The repertoire holds about 130,000 clones, with 50% to 75% as singletons. Sequencing input: PBMCs. These receptors were collected from a woman aged 40 to 55 in good health and CMV-seronegative.

V and J are TRBV18 and TRBJ1-5; D is unresolved. Germline CDR1 reads KGHSH; CDR2 reads LQKENI. Deletions cut 6 bases from V and 2 bases from J, with 11 bases between. This CDR3 comprises 14 residues. The CDR3 loop reads CASSPSGGNQPQHF. CDR3 nucleotides: TGTGCCAGCTCCCCCTCCGGGGGCAATCAGCCCCAGCATTTT.

V is TRBV5-1 and J is TRBJ1-1, with TRBD1 identical over 9 bases. With V trimmed by 0 bases and J by 4 bases, 4 bases remained unmatched. CDR3 length: 15 residues. Germline lookup yields CDR1 SGHRS and CDR2 YFSETQ. This CDR3 reads CASSLAPGQGTEAFF. The CDR3 DNA sequence: TGCGCCAGCAGCTTGGCCCCGGGACAGGGCACTGAAGCTTTCTTT.

A single count supports this clone. This chain connects TRBV6-1 to TRBJ1-6, with D uncertain. CDR3 size: 13 residues. In germline, CDR1 is MNHNS, CDR2 SASEGT. The V end lost 6 bases, the J end lost 10 bases, and 13 bases lay between the germline ends. The CDR3 DNA follows: TGTGCCAGCAGCCTAGAGGGCGACTCACCCCTCCACTTT. Its protein is CASSLEGDSPLHF.

The chain joins TRBV11-2 to TRBJ2-5, with D maybe TRBD1 (7 bases). CDR1 is SGHAT and CDR2 is FQNNGV in the germline V gene. V lost 7 bases to trimming and J lost 4 bases, with 19 bases between them. The CDR3 runs 15 residues. CDR3 sequence: CASTIGGTVGETQYF. The DNA of the CDR3 is TGTGCCAGCACCATAGGGGGGACAGTAGGAGAGACCCAGTACTTC.

This chain uses TRBV28 with TRBJ1-1; TRBD1 agrees at 7 bases. After removal of 2 bases from V and 6 bases from J, the junction contained 6 bases not matched to a gene. The CDR3 is 14 residues long. Germline lookup yields CDR1 MDHEN and CDR2 SYDVKM. CDR3 nucleotides: TGTGCCAGCAGTTTAGGGGTAGGGGGCGCTGAAGCTTTCTTT. It codes for CASSLGVGGAEAFF.